The present T cell receptor beta chain was sequenced within a study of blood T cell repertoires in COVID-19. Methods used by the authors: Amplifying reference gene primers gave estimates of nucleated cell counts. Generated by immunoSEQ multiplex PCR, the TCRdb table keeps only in-frame clones and is missing some. V, J and clone size were drawn from that table, and D and trimming were deduced from the DNA. Of 16,000 or so clones listed, 80% to 90% were seen once; the top ten hold about 9.4%. This CDR3 has 15 residues. V was pared by 3 bases and J by 2 bases, with 10 bases between. Per the germline V gene, CDR1 is LNHDA and CDR2 is SQIVND (reference sequence). This clone showed up just a few times.

The clonotype comes from a man aged 80 or over with acute or convalescent COVID-19. This chain uses TRBV19 with TRBJ2-2; possibly TRBD2 for D (6 bases). The sequenced sample was peripheral blood. This chain's CDR3 is CASSIELANTGELFF. The CDR3 DNA sequence: TGTGCCAGTAGTATTGAACTAGCTAACACCGGGGAGCTGTTTTTT.